The 18 T cell receptor beta chains presented below share a single source sample, sequenced in a study of human T cells and chemical hapten exposure. TCRdb reprocessed the RACE reads with MiXCR, giving one entry per CDR3 protein. The profile shows about 84,000 distinct CDR3 sequences, 10% to 11% of them singletons. Time point meaning: patch test 3, about 24 weeks after DPC sensitization. The treatment is: therapeutic diphenylcyclopropenone sensitization with weekly scalp DPC. The sample was whole blood, taken in connection with sensitization to the hapten diphenylcyclopropenone (DPC). These receptors originate from a woman aged 50 to 60 with alopecia areata. Some clones in this sample may be carry-over from other donors' samples.

In its sample, this clonotype was seen a few times. V is TRBV12-5 and J is TRBJ2-6; D is unresolved. There are 14 residues in the CDR3. V lost 4 bases to trimming and J lost 0 bases, with 4 bases between them. The germline V gene encodes CDR1 LGHNT and CDR2 FRNRAP. The CDR3 region has the DNA TGTGCTAGTGGTTGGGACTCTGGGGCCAACGTCCTGACTTTC. Encoded protein: CASGWDSGANVLTF.

The rearrangement joins TRBV7-2 to TRBJ2-3; unclear D gene. Germline V CDR1 and CDR2: SGHTA, FQGNSA. This CDR3 spans 15 amino acids. V lost 1 base to trimming and J lost 0 bases, with 8 bases between them. CDR3 protein: CASSLESASTDTQYF. The CDR3 DNA is TGTGCCAGCAGCTTAGAGAGCGCGAGCACAGATACGCAGTATTTT.

This clonotype was recorded at least ten times. V and J are TRBV29-1 and TRBJ2-7; D unresolved. This CDR3 spans 11 amino acids. Germline V gene sequence: CDR1 SQVTM, CDR2 ANQGSEA. V was clipped by 4 bases and J by 4 bases, with 8 bases between them. The CDR3 loop is CSVAAGYEQYF. In DNA, the CDR3 is TGCAGCGTTGCGGCCGGGTACGAGCAGTACTTC.

This clonotype was recorded many times. The rearrangement joins TRBV6-6 to TRBJ2-1; 11 positions match TRBD2. Germline-derived CDR1 and CDR2 are MNHNY and SVGAGI (reference sequence). This CDR3 region has 17 residues. Trimming took 2 bases from V and 9 from J; bases not matched to a gene: 12. CDR3 in amino acids: CASSYAPKLAGEVEQFF. The DNA for the CDR3 is TGTGCCAGCAGTTACGCCCCGAAACTAGCGGGAGAGGTTGAGCAGTTCTTC.

This clonotype occurred a few times. J is TRBJ2-2 and V is TRBV5-1; maybe TRBD2 (6 bases). CDR3 size: 14 residues. Germline V gene lookup returns CDR1 SGHRS and CDR2 YFSETQ. V shed 1 base and J shed 6 bases, with 10 bases lying between them. The CDR3 reads CASSLLRDAGELFF. CDR3 bases: TGCGCCAGCAGCTTGTTGCGGGATGCCGGGGAGCTGTTTTTT.

This clonotype was seen ten or more times. V and J are TRBV12-3 or TRBV12-4 and TRBJ1-2; 7 positions agree with TRBD1. The CDR3 is 15 residues long. Trimming at V came to 5 bases and at J to 5 bases, leaving 11 bases not matched to a gene. CDR3 loop: CASSVRQGGAYGYTF. CDR3 nucleotide sequence: TGTGCCAGCAGTGTGCGACAGGGTGGGGCGTATGGCTACACCTTC.

This clonotype has a handful of counts. V usage is TRBV10-2 and J usage is TRBJ2-1; D gene uncertain. Per germline, CDR1 WSHSY and CDR2 SAAADI. Trimming took off 2 bases at V and 4 bases at J, with 6 bases between the two ends. This CDR3 spans 13 amino acids. Written as DNA, the CDR3 is TGCGCCAGCAGTGAGCGGGCTTACAATGAGCAGTTCTTC. This codes for CASSERAYNEQFF.

V is TRBV7-2 and J is TRBJ2-7; D call uncertain. Germline CDR1 is SGHTA and CDR2 is FQGNSA. V lost 3 bases and J lost 1, with 10 bases in between. CDR3 size: 14 residues. CDR3 amino acids: CASSFVRASYEQYF. CDR3 bases: TGTGCCAGCAGCTTCGTCCGAGCGTCCTACGAGCAGTACTTC.

This clonotype occurred a few times. V gene TRBV19 combines with J gene TRBJ2-2, with D perhaps TRBD1 (5 bases). CDR3 length: 16 residues. Germline V gives CDR1 LNHDA, CDR2 SQIVND (reference sequence). Trimming removed 2 bases from V and 5 bases from J, with 15 bases in between. The CDR3 region has the DNA TGTGCCAGTAGTATAATGGCAGGGTCGTGGACCGGGGAGCTGTTTTTT. This sequence encodes CASSIMAGSWTGELFF.

V is TRBV5-1 and J is TRBJ2-5; 7 positions match TRBD1. Germline V gives CDR1 SGHRS, CDR2 YFSETQ. V shed 2 bases and J 5 bases; nucleotides not matched to a gene: 6. The CDR3 is 14 amino acids. The CDR3 here is CASSFGAGGETQYF. The CDR3 DNA reads as TGCGCCAGCAGCTTCGGGGCAGGGGGTGAGACCCAGTACTTC.

The sample holds a few counts of this clonotype. V and J are TRBV12-3 or TRBV12-4 and TRBJ2-1, with TRBD2 matching 7 bases. The CDR3 runs to 14 residues. After removal of 5 bases from V and 8 bases from J, the junction contained 9 bases not matched to a gene. CDR3 DNA sequence: TGTGCCAGCAGTCGTCTAGCGGTTGGGGATGAGCAGTTCTTC. It yields the protein CASSRLAVGDEQFF.

This clonotype was counted between two and nine times. The J gene is TRBJ2-7, the V gene TRBV7-9, with 11 bases fitting TRBD2. Unmatched junction bases numbered 12, after V lost 5 bases and J lost 6 bases. This CDR3 contains 16 residues. Germline CDR1 is SEHNR and CDR2 is FQNEAQ (reference sequence). This chain's CDR3 is CASSGGRLAGPSEQYF. CDR3 nucleotide sequence: TGTGCCAGCAGCGGGGGGCGACTAGCGGGGCCCAGCGAGCAGTACTTC.

The genes are TRBV20-1 and TRBJ2-3, with a possible D match to TRBD1 (5 bases). Trimming took 6 bases from V and 0 from J, leaving 13 bases between them. Germline assignment: CDR1 DFQATT and CDR2 SNEGSKA (reference sequence). The CDR3 extends over 14 amino acids. The CDR3 coding sequence is TGCAGTGCCGGCACAGGTTCTAGCACAGATACGCAGTATTTT. This gives the protein CSAGTGSSTDTQYF.

This clonotype has more than one count but fewer than ten. The chain links TRBV20-1 to TRBJ2-5, with D tentatively TRBD1 or TRBD2 (5 bases each). The CDR3 extends over 13 amino acids. Germline lookup yields CDR1 DFQATT and CDR2 SNEGSKA (reference sequence). V was shortened by 1 base and J by 5 bases, with 11 bases between the two germline ends. CDR3 amino acids: CSARGGWGETQYF. CDR3 bases: TGCAGTGCTAGAGGAGGATGGGGGGAGACCCAGTACTTC.

V gene TRBV12-3 or TRBV12-4 combines with J gene TRBJ2-3; 7 nucleotides agree with TRBD1. V was clipped by 5 bases and J by 2 bases; unmatched bases: 4. The CDR3 runs 14 residues. This CDR3 reads CASSPGQITDTQYF. The CDR3 region has the DNA TGTGCCAGCAGTCCGGGACAGATCACAGATACGCAGTATTTT.

This clonotype was observed many times. V gene TRBV28 combines with J gene TRBJ1-4; D not resolved. The CDR3 is made up of 12 amino acids. CDR1 MDHEN and CDR2 SYDVKM come from the germline V gene. With 5 bases removed from V and 3 bases from J, the gap between germline ends came to 4 bases. The CDR3 coding sequence is TGTGCCAGCAGTCCCCCTAATGAAAAACTGTTTTTT. Amino acids: CASSPPNEKLFF.

This clonotype was seen repeatedly, ten times or more. J is TRBJ2-7 and V is TRBV2; weak D call: TRBD2 (5 bases). The V gene lost 1 base and the J gene lost 0 bases, with 7 bases spanning the gap. This CDR3 is 14 amino acids long. CDR1 and CDR2 (germline): SNHLY, FYNNEI. CDR3 bases: TGTGCCAGCAGTGAAGTTGGAGGCTCCTACGAGCAGTACTTC. Residues: CASSEVGGSYEQYF.

The rearrangement joins TRBV25-1 to TRBJ1-1, with D tentatively TRBD1 (5 bases). The CDR3 spans 13 residues. Looked up from germline, CDR1 is MGHDK and CDR2 is SYGVNS. Deletions cut 8 bases from V and 2 bases from J, with 12 bases between. The CDR3 region is CASLPTANTEAFF. CDR3 sequence (DNA): TGTGCCAGCCTACCGACAGCAAACACTGAAGCTTTCTTT.